Here is one T cell receptor beta chain with its context. This sample is part of a study of blood T cell repertoires in COVID-19. Study context: Some COVID-19 samples were acute and others convalescent; all came from the United States, Italy and Spain.

Participants' reported clinical history set cohort assignment. Recovered participants had two consecutive negative NP/OP PCR tests, healthcare professional clearance, or symptom resolution. The CDR3 has 13 residues. Trimming left V 5 bases short and J 5 bases short, with 10 bases between. Germline CDR1 KGHSH, CDR2 LQKENI. Assay: immunoSEQ multiplex PCR; the TCRdb copy retains only in-frame clones and omits some. The data contain roughly 170,000 clones, 70% to 90% of them singletons. Sequenced material: PBMCs or T cells enriched from blood (not recorded which). V usage is TRBV18 and J usage is TRBJ2-1, with D possibly being TRBD1 (6 bases). This TCR came from a woman between 50 and 59 years old who had recovered from COVID-19. In DNA, the CDR3 is TGTGCCAGCTCAGAGAACAGGGACAATGAGCAGTTCTTC. Its protein is CASSENRDNEQFF.